Each of the 22 T cell receptor beta chains below was sequenced from the same sample in a study of a mutant IDH1 vaccine in newly diagnosed glioma. Time point defined: week 11, during vaccination. Each vaccine dose was 300 ug of mutant IDH1 20-mer peptide, with topical imiquimod. Clones were sequenced by immunoSEQ multiplex PCR, and TCRdb holds only the in-frame ones, with some missing. The sample lists tens of thousands of clones; 70% to 85% were seen once. These receptors are not linked to any known antigen. The sequencing here drew on PBMCs, taken from a glioma patient whose treatment included an IDH1 peptide vaccine. These receptors were obtained from a man between 25 and 39 years old with glioma.

This sequence joins TRBV6-6 and TRBJ2-7, with a tentative D call TRBD2 (5 bases). The CDR3 is made up of 13 amino acids. V was shortened by 5 bases and J by 5 bases, with 13 bases between the two germline ends. Germline values: CDR1 MNHNY, CDR2 SVGAGI (reference sequence). The CDR3 loop reads CASSPRAGDEQYF. In DNA, the CDR3 is TGTGCCAGCAGTCCTAGGGCCGGGGACGAGCAGTACTTC.

V is TRBV7-9 and J is TRBJ2-3, with 11 nucleotides matching TRBD2. CDR1 and CDR2 (germline): SEHNR, FQNEAQ (reference sequence). The V and J ends lost 5 bases and 3 bases, in that order; junction bases with no gene match: 7. This CDR3 contains 16 residues. DNA of the CDR3: TGTGCCAGCAGCCTCTTAACTAGCGGGGGTACAGATACGCAGTATTTT. Translating gives CASSLLTSGGTDTQYF.

The genes are TRBV11-3 and TRBJ2-1; no definite D call. Germline CDR1 and CDR2: SGHNT and YENEEA. V was cut by 5 bases and J by 0 bases, with 11 bases left in between. This CDR3 comprises 15 residues. This chain's CDR3 is CASSPEAASYNEQFF. CDR3 bases: TGTGCCAGCAGCCCAGAAGCAGCCTCCTACAATGAGCAGTTCTTC.

This clone was seen only a few times. The chain is built from TRBV11-2 and TRBJ1-1, with TRBD1 matching over 7 bases. The CDR3 loop spans 12 amino acids. Germline CDR1 reads SGHAT; CDR2 reads FQNNGV. V shed 3 bases and J 9 bases; nucleotides not matched to a gene: 4. CDR3: CASSFDREQAFF. The CDR3 nucleotides read TGTGCCAGCAGCTTCGACAGGGAGCAAGCTTTCTTT.

There are a few counts of this clone. V gene TRBV4-2 combines with J gene TRBJ1-1; a possible D gene is TRBD1 (5 bases). This CDR3 has 15 amino acids. Germline V gene data show CDR1 as LGHNA and CDR2 as YNFKEQ. The V and J ends lost 6 bases and 0 bases respectively, with 14 bases between them. CDR3 coding DNA: TGTGCCAGCAGTCGACAGCTTTCGTTGAACACTGAAGCTTTCTTT. The encoded protein is CASSRQLSLNTEAFF.

The chain carries TRBV7-2 and TRBJ1-2, with 8 bases fitting TRBD1. Germline V gene data show CDR1 as SGHTA and CDR2 as FQGNSA. Trimming at V came to 4 bases and at J to 2 bases, leaving 12 bases not matched to a gene. CDR3 length: 17 amino acids. The CDR3 bases are TGTGCCAGCAGCTCCTGGACAGGGAGGCGGCTAAACTATGGCTACACCTTC. It codes for CASSSWTGRRLNYGYTF.

This clone showed up just once. This rearrangement joins TRBV11-2 to TRBJ1-3; D gene ambiguous. Trimming pared 5 bases from V and 7 bases from J, leaving 12 bases between. The CDR3 covers 13 residues. Germline CDR1 and CDR2: SGHAT and FQNNGV. As DNA, the CDR3 is TGTGCCAGCAGCCTCGGCCTTGGGAACACCATATATTTT. Protein sequence: CASSLGLGNTIYF.

This chain links TRBV2 with TRBJ2-2; possibly TRBD1 for D (6 bases). CDR1 is SNHLY, CDR2 FYNNEI, per germline. V gave up 7 bases and J gave up 3 bases, with 12 bases separating them. This CDR3 region has 14 residues. CDR3: CASIIYRDTGELFF. DNA of the CDR3: TGTGCCAGCATTATCTACAGGGACACCGGGGAGCTGTTTTTT.

The chain has TRBV10-2 and TRBJ1-2; the D gene is possibly TRBD1 (6 bases). V lost 7 bases to trimming and J lost 4 bases, with 22 bases between them. The CDR3 has 16 amino acids. The germline V gene encodes CDR1 WSHSY and CDR2 SAAADI. Written as DNA, the CDR3 is TGCGCCAGCACCGACACTACGAGGTCAGGGGCCTATGGCTACACCTTC. Its protein product is CASTDTTRSGAYGYTF.

In this sample, this clone turned up once. The chain carries TRBV7-2 and TRBJ1-4; maybe TRBD1 (6 bases). Germline V gene lookup returns CDR1 SGHTA and CDR2 FQGNSA. The CDR3 sequence is 14 residues long. V was clipped by 3 bases and J by 8 bases, with 13 bases between them. This CDR3 reads CASSFGTTGEKLFF. The CDR3 DNA follows: TGTGCCAGCAGCTTTGGGACAACGGGAGAAAAACTGTTTTTT.

This clone was detected once. V usage is TRBV2 and J usage is TRBJ2-7; a possible D gene is TRBD2 (6 bases). CDR1 and CDR2 (germline): SNHLY, FYNNEI. Trimming stripped 5 bases from V and 2 bases from J, with 13 bases between. CDR3 length: 14 amino acids. Written as DNA, the CDR3 is TGTGCCAGCAGTTCAGGAGGGAATCCCTACGAGCAGTACTTC. It is translated as CASSSGGNPYEQYF.

The chain uses TRBV4-1 and TRBJ1-6; TRBD1 might be the D (5 bases). Germline assignment: CDR1 MGHRA and CDR2 YSYEKL. The CDR3 is made up of 16 amino acids. The V end lost 1 base, the J end lost 0 bases, and 7 bases lay between the germline ends. CDR3 loop: CASSQAGSSYNSPLHF. Written as DNA, the CDR3 is TGCGCCAGCAGCCAAGCAGGGAGCTCCTATAATTCACCCCTCCACTTT.

The chain uses TRBV4-1 and TRBJ1-4; the D is unclear. Trimming pared 3 bases from V and 7 bases from J, leaving 15 bases between. Germline CDR1 reads MGHRA; CDR2 reads YSYEKL. The CDR3 spans 15 residues. For the CDR3, the DNA is TGCGCCAGCAGCCACGTTGGAAGGAAATTTGAAAAACTGTTTTTT. As protein: CASSHVGRKFEKLFF.

This chain links TRBV7-2 with TRBJ1-1, with D maybe TRBD1 (5 bases). CDR1 and CDR2 from the germline V gene are SGHTA and FQGNSA. Trimming removed 4 bases at V and 7 bases at J, with 13 bases between. CDR3 size: 13 residues. Written as DNA, the CDR3 is TGTGCCAGCAGCTACAACCGGGACGGTGAAGCTTTCTTT. It codes for CASSYNRDGEAFF.

The chain joins TRBV10-1 to TRBJ2-3, with 12 bases matching TRBD2. The CDR3 is 16 amino acids. Germline V gene data show CDR1 as WNHNN and CDR2 as SYGVQD (reference sequence). V gave up 0 bases and J gave up 5 bases; unmatched junction bases: 3. The CDR3 DNA reads TGCGCCAGCAGTGAGTCGCTAGCGGGAGGGGGAGATACGCAGTATTTT. The encoded protein is CASSESLAGGGDTQYF.

The chain couples TRBV5-4 to TRBJ1-2; possibly TRBD1 for D (6 bases). Trimming took 0 bases from V and 2 from J, leaving 14 bases between them. CDR3 length: 16 amino acids. In germline, CDR1 is SGHNT, CDR2 YYREEE (reference sequence). The CDR3 region is CASSLEGVRGNYGYTF. The CDR3 DNA reads TGTGCCAGCAGCTTGGAGGGGGTCAGGGGAAACTATGGCTACACCTTC.

The chain is built from TRBV10-3 and TRBJ2-5; D may correspond to TRBD1 or TRBD2 (6 bases each). This CDR3 region has 17 residues. Per germline, CDR1 ENHRY and CDR2 SYGVKD. Trimming removed 6 bases from V and 7 bases from J, with 27 bases in between. The DNA for the CDR3 is TGTGCCATCAGCGAGGGGGAAGTAGCGGAGGACCGTGCGACCCAGTACTTC. Its translation is CAISEGEVAEDRATQYF.

The chain carries TRBV21-1 and TRBJ1-5. TRBV21-1 is reported as a pseudogene. The CDR3 loop spans 17 amino acids. The CDR3 loop is CASSKEWTATINQPQHF. In nucleotides, the CDR3 is TGTGCCAGCAGCAAAGAATGGACGGCCACAATAAATCAGCCCCAGCATTTT.

This chain connects TRBV6-1 to TRBJ1-2; no firm D call. The CDR3 is 12 residues long. V lost 2 bases to trimming and J lost 10 bases, with 11 bases between them. Germline CDR1 and CDR2: MNHNS and SASEGT. The chain's CDR3 is CASSERTAPYTF. The DNA of the CDR3 is TGTGCCAGCAGTGAAAGAACGGCGCCCTACACCTTC.

This clone was observed a few times. V gene TRBV2 combines with J gene TRBJ1-1; perhaps TRBD1 as D (5 bases). The CDR3 covers 14 residues. The germline V gene encodes CDR1 SNHLY and CDR2 FYNNEI. Between the trimmed V and J ends, which lost 5 bases and 0 bases, there was a span of 10 bases. The CDR3 spells CASSPGTLNTEAFF. Written as DNA, the CDR3 is TGTGCCAGCAGTCCTGGGACCTTGAACACTGAAGCTTTCTTT. Drawing the rest from reference TRBV2 and TRBJ1-1, the complete variable domain is EPEVTQTPSHQVTQMGQEVILRCVPISNHLYFYWYRQILGQKVEFLVSFYNNEISEKSEIFDDQFSVERPDGSNFTLKIRSTKLEDSAMYFCASSPGTLNTEAFFGQGTRLTVV.

V and J are TRBV7-3 and TRBJ2-7; 7 bases line up with TRBD1. The CDR3 has 15 residues. Unmatched junction bases numbered 9, after V lost 5 bases and J lost 2 bases. CDR1 SGHTA and CDR2 FQGTGA come from the germline V gene. CDR3 DNA sequence: TGTGCCAGCAGCCCTAAGGGGGCTTCCACCTACGAGCAGTACTTC. This translates into CASSPKGASTYEQYF.

V is TRBV9 and J is TRBJ1-3; D is undetermined. CDR3 length: 13 residues. Germline V gene data show CDR1 as SGDLS and CDR2 as YYNGEE. The V end lost 2 bases, the J end lost 2 bases, and 5 bases lay between the germline ends. The CDR3, as DNA: TGTGCCAGCAGCGTGATTACTGGAAACACCATATATTTT. Its translation is CASSVITGNTIYF.